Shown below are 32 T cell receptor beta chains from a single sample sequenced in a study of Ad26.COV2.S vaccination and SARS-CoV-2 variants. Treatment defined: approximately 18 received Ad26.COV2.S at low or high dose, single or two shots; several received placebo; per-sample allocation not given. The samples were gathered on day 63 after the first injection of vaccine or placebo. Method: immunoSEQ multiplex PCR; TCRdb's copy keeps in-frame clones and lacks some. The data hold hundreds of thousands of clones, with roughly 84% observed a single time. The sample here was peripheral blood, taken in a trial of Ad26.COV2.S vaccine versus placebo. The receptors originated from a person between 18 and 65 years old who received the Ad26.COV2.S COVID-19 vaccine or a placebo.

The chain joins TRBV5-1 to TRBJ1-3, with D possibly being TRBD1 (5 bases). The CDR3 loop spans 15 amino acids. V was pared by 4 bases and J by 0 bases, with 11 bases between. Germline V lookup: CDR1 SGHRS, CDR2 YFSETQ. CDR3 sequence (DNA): TGCGCCAGCAGCGGGGGGGTAGACTCTGGAAACACCATATATTTT. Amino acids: CASSGGVDSGNTIYF.

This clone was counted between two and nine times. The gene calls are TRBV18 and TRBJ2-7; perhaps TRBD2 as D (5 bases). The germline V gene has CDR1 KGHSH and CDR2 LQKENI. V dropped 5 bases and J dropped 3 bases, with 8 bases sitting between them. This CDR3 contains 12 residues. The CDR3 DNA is TGTGCCAGCTCAGACGGGATCTACGAGCAGTACTTC. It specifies CASSDGIYEQYF.

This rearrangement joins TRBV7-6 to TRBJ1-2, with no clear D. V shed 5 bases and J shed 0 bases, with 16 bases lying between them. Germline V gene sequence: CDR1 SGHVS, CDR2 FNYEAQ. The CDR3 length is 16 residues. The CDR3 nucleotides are TGTGCCAGCAGCGCCAGCCAAAAATACTCTAACTATGGCTACACCTTC. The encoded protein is CASSASQKYSNYGYTF.

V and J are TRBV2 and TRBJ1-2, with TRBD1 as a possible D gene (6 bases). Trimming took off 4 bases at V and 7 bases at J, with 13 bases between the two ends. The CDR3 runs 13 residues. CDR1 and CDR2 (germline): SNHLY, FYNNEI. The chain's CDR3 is CASSVGGPGGYTF. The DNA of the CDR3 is TGTGCCAGCAGTGTTGGGGGGCCGGGTGGCTACACCTTC.

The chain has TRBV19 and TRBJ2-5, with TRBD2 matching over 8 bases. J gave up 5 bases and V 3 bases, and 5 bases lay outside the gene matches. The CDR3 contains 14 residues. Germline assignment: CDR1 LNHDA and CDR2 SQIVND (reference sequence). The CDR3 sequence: CASSMSGGQETQYF. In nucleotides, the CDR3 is TGTGCCAGTAGTATGTCGGGGGGGCAGGAGACCCAGTACTTC.

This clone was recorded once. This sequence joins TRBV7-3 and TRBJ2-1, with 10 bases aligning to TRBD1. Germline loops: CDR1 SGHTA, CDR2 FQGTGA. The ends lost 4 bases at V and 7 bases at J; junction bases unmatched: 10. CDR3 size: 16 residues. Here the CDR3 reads CASSSRQGALWNEQFF. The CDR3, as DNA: TGTGCCAGCAGCTCCCGACAGGGGGCTTTGTGGAATGAGCAGTTCTTC. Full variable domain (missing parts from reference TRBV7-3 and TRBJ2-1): GAGVSQTPSNKVTEKGKYVELRCDPISGHTALYWYRQSLGQGPEFLIYFQGTGAADDSGLPNDRFFAVRPEGSVSTLKIQRTERGDSAVYLCASSSRQGALWNEQFFGPGTRLTVL.

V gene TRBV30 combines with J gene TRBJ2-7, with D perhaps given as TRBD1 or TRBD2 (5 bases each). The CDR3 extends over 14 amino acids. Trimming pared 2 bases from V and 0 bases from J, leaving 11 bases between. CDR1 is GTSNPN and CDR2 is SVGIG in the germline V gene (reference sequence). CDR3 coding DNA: TGTGCCTGGAGTCGCCAGGGAGTCTCCTACGAGCAGTACTTC. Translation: CAWSRQGVSYEQYF.

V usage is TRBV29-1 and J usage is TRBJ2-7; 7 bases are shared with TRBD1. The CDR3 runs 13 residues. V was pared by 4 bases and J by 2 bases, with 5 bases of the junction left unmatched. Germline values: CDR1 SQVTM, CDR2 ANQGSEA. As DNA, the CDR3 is TGCAGCGTTGGAGGGACAGTCACCTACGAGCAGTACTTC. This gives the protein CSVGGTVTYEQYF.

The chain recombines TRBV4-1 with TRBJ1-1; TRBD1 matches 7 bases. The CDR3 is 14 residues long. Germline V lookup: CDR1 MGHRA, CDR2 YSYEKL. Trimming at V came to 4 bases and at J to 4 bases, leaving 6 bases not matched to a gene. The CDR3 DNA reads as TGCGCCAGCAGCCTGGAGGGGGCGGGCACTGAAGCTTTCTTT. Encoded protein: CASSLEGAGTEAFF.

CDR3 region: CASSLASGNQPQHF. The DNA for the CDR3 is TGTGCCAGCAGCTTGGCTTCAGGGAATCAGCCCCAGCATTTT. This chain uses TRBV5-6 with TRBJ1-5; D is perhaps TRBD1 (5 bases). The CDR3 runs to 14 residues. The germline V gene has CDR1 SGHDT and CDR2 YYEEEE. V gave up 0 bases and J gave up 4 bases, with 8 bases separating them.

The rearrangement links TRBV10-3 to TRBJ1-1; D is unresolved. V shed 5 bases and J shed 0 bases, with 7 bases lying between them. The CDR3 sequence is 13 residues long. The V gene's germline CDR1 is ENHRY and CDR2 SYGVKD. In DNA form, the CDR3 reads TGTGCCATCAGTACGGGTCTGAACACTGAAGCTTTCTTT. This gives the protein CAISTGLNTEAFF.

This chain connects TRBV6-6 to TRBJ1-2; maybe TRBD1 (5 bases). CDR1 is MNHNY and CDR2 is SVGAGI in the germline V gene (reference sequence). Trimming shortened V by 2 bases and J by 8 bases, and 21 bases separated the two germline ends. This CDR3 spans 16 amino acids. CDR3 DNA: TGTGCCAGCAGTTACCCGACCGGGGGGATTCAGGACGGCTACACCTTC. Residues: CASSYPTGGIQDGYTF.

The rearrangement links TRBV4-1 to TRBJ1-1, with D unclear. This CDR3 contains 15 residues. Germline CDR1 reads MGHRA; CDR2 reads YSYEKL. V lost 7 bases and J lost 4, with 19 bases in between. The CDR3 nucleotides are TGCGCCAGCAATAACATCATCTTAGGGCGCACTGAAGCTTTCTTT. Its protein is CASNNIILGRTEAFF.

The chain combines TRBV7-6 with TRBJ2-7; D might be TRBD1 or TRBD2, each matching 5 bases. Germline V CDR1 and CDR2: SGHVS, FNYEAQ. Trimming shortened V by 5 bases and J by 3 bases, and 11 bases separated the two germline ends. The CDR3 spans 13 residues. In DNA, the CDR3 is TGTGCCAGCAGCATGGGACCCGACTACGAGCAGTACTTC. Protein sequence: CASSMGPDYEQYF.

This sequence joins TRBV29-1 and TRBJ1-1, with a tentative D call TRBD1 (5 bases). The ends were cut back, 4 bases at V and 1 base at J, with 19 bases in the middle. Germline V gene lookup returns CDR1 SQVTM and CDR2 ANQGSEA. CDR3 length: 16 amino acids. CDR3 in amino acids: CSVVVSQDSWNTEAFF. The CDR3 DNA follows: TGCAGCGTTGTCGTCTCACAGGATTCGTGGAACACTGAAGCTTTCTTT.

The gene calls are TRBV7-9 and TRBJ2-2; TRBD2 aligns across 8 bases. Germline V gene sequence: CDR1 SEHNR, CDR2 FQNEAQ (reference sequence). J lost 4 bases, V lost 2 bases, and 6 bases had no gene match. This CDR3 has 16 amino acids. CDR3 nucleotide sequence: TGTGCCAGCAGCTTAACCCTCGGGGGGGTCACCGGGGAGCTGTTTTTT. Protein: CASSLTLGGVTGELFF.

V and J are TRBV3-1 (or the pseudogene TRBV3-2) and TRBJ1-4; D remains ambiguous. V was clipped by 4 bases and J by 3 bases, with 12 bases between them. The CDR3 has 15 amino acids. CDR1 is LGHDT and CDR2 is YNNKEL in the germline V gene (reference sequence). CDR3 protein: CASSPSDSPNEKLFF. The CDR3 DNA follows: TGTGCCAGCAGCCCCTCGGATTCACCTAATGAAAAACTGTTTTTT.

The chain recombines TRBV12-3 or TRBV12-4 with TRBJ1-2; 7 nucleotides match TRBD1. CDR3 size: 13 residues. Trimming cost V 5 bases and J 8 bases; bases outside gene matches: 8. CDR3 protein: CASSKGAASGYTF. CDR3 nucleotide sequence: TGTGCCAGCAGTAAGGGGGCAGCCTCGGGCTACACCTTC.

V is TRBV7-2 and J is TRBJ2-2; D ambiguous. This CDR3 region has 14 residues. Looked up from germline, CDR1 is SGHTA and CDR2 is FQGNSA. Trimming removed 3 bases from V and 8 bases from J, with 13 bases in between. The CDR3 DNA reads TGTGCCAGCAGCTTGGTGGACCTTCTAGGGGAGCTGTTTTTT. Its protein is CASSLVDLLGELFF.

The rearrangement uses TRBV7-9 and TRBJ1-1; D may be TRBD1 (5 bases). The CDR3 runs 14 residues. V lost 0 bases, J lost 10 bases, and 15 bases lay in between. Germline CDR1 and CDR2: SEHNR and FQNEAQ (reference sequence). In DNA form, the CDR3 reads TGTGCCAGCAGCTTAGCCGGGACTCCGGCGGGAGCTTTCTTT. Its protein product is CASSLAGTPAGAFF. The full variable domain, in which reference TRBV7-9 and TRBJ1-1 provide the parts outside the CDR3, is DTGVSQNPRHKITKRGQNVTFRCDPISEHNRLYWYRQTLGQGPEFLTYFQNEAQLEKSRLLSDRFSAERPKGSFSTLEIQRTEQGDSAMYLCASSLAGTPAGAFFGQGTRLTVV.

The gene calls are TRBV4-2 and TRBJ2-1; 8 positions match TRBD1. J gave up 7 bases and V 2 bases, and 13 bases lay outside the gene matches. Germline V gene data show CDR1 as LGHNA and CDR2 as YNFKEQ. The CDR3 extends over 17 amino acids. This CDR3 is CASSQTTGDVGLNEQFF. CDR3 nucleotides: TGTGCCAGCAGCCAAACGACAGGGGATGTAGGTTTGAATGAGCAGTTCTTC.

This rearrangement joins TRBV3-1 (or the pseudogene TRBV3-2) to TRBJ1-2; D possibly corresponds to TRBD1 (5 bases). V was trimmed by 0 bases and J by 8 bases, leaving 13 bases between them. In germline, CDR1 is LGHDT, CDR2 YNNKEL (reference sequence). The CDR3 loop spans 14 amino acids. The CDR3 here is CASSQDWRGEGYTF. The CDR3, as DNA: TGTGCCAGCAGCCAAGATTGGAGAGGGGAAGGCTACACCTTC.

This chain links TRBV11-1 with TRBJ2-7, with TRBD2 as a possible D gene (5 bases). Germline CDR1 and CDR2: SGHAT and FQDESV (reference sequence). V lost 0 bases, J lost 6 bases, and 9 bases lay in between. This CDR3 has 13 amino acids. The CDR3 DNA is TGTGCCAGCAGCTTAGCGCACGGAGGCGAGCAGTACTTC. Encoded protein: CASSLAHGGEQYF.

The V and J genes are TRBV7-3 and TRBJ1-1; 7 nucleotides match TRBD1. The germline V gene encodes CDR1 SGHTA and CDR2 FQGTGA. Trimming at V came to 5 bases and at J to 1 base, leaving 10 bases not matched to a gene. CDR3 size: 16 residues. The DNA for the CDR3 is TGTGCCAGCAGCCCGAATTCGGGACAGCCGAACACTGAAGCTTTCTTT. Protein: CASSPNSGQPNTEAFF.

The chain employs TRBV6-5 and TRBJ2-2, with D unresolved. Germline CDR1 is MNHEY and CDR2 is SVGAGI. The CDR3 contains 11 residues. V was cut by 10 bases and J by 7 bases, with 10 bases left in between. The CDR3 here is CATKRFGELFF. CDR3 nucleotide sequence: TGTGCCACCAAGAGGTTCGGGGAGCTGTTTTTT.

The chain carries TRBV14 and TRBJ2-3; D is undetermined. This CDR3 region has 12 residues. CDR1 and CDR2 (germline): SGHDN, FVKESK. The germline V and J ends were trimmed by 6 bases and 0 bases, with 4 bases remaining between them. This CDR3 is CASSPSTDTQYF. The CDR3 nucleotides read TGTGCCAGCAGTCCTAGCACAGATACGCAGTATTTT. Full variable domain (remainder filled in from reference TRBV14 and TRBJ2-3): EAGVTQFPSHSVIEKGQTVTLRCDPISGHDNLYWYRRVMGKEIKFLLHFVKESKQDESGMPNNRFLAERTGGTYSTLKVQPAELEDSGVYFCASSPSTDTQYFGPGTRLTVL.

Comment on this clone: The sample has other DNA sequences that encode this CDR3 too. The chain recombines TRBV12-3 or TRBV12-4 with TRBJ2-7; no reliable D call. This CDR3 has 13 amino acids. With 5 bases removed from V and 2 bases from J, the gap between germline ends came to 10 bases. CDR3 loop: CASSLGATYEQYF. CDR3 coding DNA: TGTGCCAGCAGTCTTGGAGCGACCTACGAGCAGTACTTC.

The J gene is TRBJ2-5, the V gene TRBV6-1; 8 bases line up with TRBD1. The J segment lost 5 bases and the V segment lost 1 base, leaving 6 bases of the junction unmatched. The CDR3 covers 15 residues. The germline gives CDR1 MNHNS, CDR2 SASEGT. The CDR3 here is CASSEGTGYRETQYF. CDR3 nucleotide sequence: TGTGCCAGCAGTGAAGGGACAGGGTATCGGGAGACCCAGTACTTC.

This CDR3 is CASSLDARDDKKLFF. The CDR3 coding sequence is TGCGCCAGCAGCTTGGATGCCAGGGACGATAAAAAACTGTTTTTT. The rearrangement links TRBV5-1 to TRBJ1-4, with D perhaps TRBD1 (5 bases). The CDR3 spans 15 residues. The germline V gene encodes CDR1 SGHRS and CDR2 YFSETQ. The germline V and J ends were trimmed by 0 bases and 9 bases, with 15 bases remaining between them. The full variable domain, completed using reference TRBV5-1 and TRBJ1-4, is KAGVTQTPRYLIKTRGQQVTLSCSPISGHRSVSWYQQTPGQGLQFLFEYFSETQRNKGNFPGRFSGRQFSNSRSEMNVSTLELGDSALYLCASSLDARDDKKLFFGSGTQLSVL.

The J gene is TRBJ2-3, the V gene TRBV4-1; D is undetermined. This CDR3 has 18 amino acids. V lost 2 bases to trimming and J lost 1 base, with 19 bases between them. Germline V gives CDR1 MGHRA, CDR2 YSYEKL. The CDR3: CASSQFHPLSRGTDTQYF. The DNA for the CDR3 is TGCGCCAGCAGCCAATTCCACCCTCTTTCCCGGGGCACAGATACGCAGTATTTT.

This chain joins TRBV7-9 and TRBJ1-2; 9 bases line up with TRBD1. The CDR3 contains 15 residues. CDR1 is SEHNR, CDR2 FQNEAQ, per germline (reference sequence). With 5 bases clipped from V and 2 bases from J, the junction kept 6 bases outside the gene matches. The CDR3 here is CASSRPGTGNYGYTF. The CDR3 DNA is TGTGCCAGCAGCCGTCCCGGGACAGGGAACTATGGCTACACCTTC.

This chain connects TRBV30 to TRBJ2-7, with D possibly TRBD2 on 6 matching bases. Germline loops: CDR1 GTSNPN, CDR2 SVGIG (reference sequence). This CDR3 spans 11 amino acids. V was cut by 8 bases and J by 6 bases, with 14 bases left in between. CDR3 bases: TGTGCCGTGGGGGGTCTAGGCGAGCAGTACTTC. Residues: CAVGGLGEQYF.